At least ten counts were recorded for the clone carrying this TCR beta chain. These data are taken from a study of T-cell reconstitution after alpha-beta-depleted transplantation in children. Preparing the TCRbeta library involved the use of unique molecular identifiers. TCRdb passed the PCR reads through MiXCR, listing each CDR3 protein once. The sample yields a few hundred thousand distinct CDR3 sequences, approximately 12% seen once. The germline V gene has CDR1 ENHRY and CDR2 SYGVKD. J lost 4 bases, V lost 10 bases, and 11 bases had no gene match. This CDR3 is 15 amino acids long. This sequence was found in a human donor who donated a stem cell graft to a child with combined immunodeficiency. The chain links TRBV10-3 to TRBJ2-1; TRBD2 agrees at 9 bases. The sample here was PBMCs from the stem cell graft donor, taken from the stem cell graft. CDR3 DNA sequence: TGTGCCAGCCGAACGGGACTAGCAGGTTACAATGAGCAGTTCTTC. Translating it yields CASRTGLAGYNEQFF.